This TCR beta chain originates from a study of T-cell reconstitution after alpha-beta-depleted transplantation in children. Study-wide findings and caveats: Expanded graft clones, several hundred of them, were reportedly the source of alpha-beta T cells about two months after transplant. A year had passed since transplant, and T-cell counts and diversity by then came mostly from newly produced T cells.

On this clonotype itself: Its target is not known.

Losses at the gene ends were 4 bases for V and 8 bases for J; bases not matched to a gene: 11. The CDR3 loop spans 17 amino acids. CDR1 is SGHRS and CDR2 is YFSETQ in the germline V gene. Library preparation (for TCRbeta) was performed with unique molecular identifiers. TCRdb itself ran the PCR reads through MiXCR, one entry per CDR3 protein. The sample records more than 200,000 distinct CDR3 sequences, more than 20% being singletons. This sequence joins TRBV5-1 and TRBJ2-4; 14 bases fit TRBD2. The specimen comprised PBMCs, mostly from graft donor cells, sampled 360 days after TCRalphabeta/CD19-depleted stem cell transplant. The receptor was derived from a female patient aged 2-15 years who had a stem cell transplant for congenital amegakaryocytic thrombocytopenia, so the T cells may come from the graft donor. The CDR3, as DNA: TGCGCCAGCAGCCCAGGGACTAGCGGGAGTGCAGGGGACATTCAGTACTTC. Its protein is CASSPGTSGSAGDIQYF.